This T cell receptor (beta chain) appears in the sequencing data of a study of post-analysis software for immune sequencing data. Study-wide context: Included courses were relapsing-remitting and secondary progressive multiple sclerosis; progressive-relapsing multiple sclerosis was also included. Regarding the study as a whole: In multiple sclerosis, normalized Chao1 diversity was significantly below that of controls. The study found TRBV5-6, TRBV5-1 and TRBV20-1 among five TRBV segments more frequent in patients than controls.

From germline, CDR1 is SGHTA and CDR2 FQGNSA. The CDR3 is 13 amino acids. V was cut by 2 bases and J by 2 bases, with 7 bases left in between. Worth noting for this clonotype: Its antigen is not identified.

Unique molecular identifiers featured in each of the TCR beta cDNA libraries. MiXCR was run by TCRdb on the PCR reads, yielding one entry per CDR3 protein. The sample holds approximately 730,000 distinct CDR3 sequences, 25% to 30% seen once. The rearrangement uses TRBV7-2 and TRBJ2-7, with no clear D. Sequenced input: blood. The sequence was obtained from a girl under 18 with multiple sclerosis. The CDR3 sequence is CASSLYGPYEQYF. The CDR3 DNA reads as TGTGCCAGCAGCTTATACGGACCCTACGAGCAGTACTTC.